This T cell receptor (beta chain) was profiled in a study of cytomegalovirus exposure and HLA in healthy donors. Findings and limits, study-wide: As confirmed in vitro, three CMV-associated chains were specific for CMV antigens. The study put 150 to 200 TCR beta chains on its list as cytomegalovirus-associated. With high specificity and sensitivity, the classifier reportedly diagnosed cytomegalovirus status.

As for this clone: Its specificity is unknown.

Generated by immunoSEQ multiplex PCR, the TCRdb table keeps only in-frame clones and is missing some. This sample has 200,000 to 250,000 clones, with 75% to 90% found just once. CDR3 length: 14 residues. After removal of 2 bases from V and 5 bases from J, the junction contained 6 bases not matched to a gene. Per germline, CDR1 SNHLY and CDR2 FYNNEI. The sequence came from a woman younger than 45 in good health and CMV-seropositive. Input material: PBMCs. The chain employs TRBV2 and TRBJ2-7; 7 bases agree with TRBD2. The CDR3 nucleotides read TGTGCCAGCAGTGAACCGGCGGGAGAAGACGAGCAGTACTTC. Protein: CASSEPAGEDEQYF.